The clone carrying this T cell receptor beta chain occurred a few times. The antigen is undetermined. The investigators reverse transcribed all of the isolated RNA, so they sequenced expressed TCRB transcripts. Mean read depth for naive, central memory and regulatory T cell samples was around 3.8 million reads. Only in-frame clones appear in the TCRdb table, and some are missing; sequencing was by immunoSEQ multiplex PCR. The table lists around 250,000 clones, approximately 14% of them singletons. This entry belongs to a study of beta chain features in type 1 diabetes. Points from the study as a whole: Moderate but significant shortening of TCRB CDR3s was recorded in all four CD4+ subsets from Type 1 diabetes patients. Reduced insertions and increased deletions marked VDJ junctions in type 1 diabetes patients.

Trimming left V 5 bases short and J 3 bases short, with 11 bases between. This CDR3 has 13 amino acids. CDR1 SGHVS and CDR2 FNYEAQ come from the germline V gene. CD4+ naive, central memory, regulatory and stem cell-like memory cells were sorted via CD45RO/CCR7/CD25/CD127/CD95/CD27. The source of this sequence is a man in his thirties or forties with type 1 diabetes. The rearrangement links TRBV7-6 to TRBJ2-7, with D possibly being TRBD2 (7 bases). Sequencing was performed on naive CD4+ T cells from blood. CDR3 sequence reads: CASSTGTNYEQYF. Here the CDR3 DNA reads TGTGCCAGCAGCACAGGGACTAACTACGAGCAGTACTTC.